This T cell receptor (beta chain) emerged from a study of Ad26.COV2.S vaccination and SARS-CoV-2 variants. Study overall: Enrollment placed the donor in the COV1001 Ad26.COV2.S trial arm. Donor got 5x10^10 or 1x10^11 viral particles of Ad26.COV2.S. Study-wide results and caveats: Vaccine recipients had higher spike-specific TCR breadth than placebo recipients. Researchers reported similar non-spike TCR breadth in vaccine and placebo recipients.

The ends were cut back, 1 base at V and 0 bases at J, with 7 bases in the middle. The CDR3 runs to 15 residues. CDR1 SGHNT and CDR2 YENEEA come from the germline V gene. Of note for this clone: Its antigen is not identified.

TCRdb keeps only in-frame clones here, not all; method: immunoSEQ multiplex PCR. The sample has fewer than 800,000 clones; 80% to 90% are singletons. The treatment is: 15 to 20 received Ad26.COV2.S at low or high dose, single or two shots; several received placebo; per-sample allocation not given. Collection of the samples took place on day 63 after the first injection of vaccine or placebo. The rearrangement links TRBV11-3 to TRBJ2-1, with D uncertain. The sequencing used peripheral blood, collected in a trial of Ad26.COV2.S vaccine versus placebo. The TCR comes from a person between 18 and 60 years old who received the Ad26.COV2.S COVID-19 vaccine or a placebo. CDR3 in amino acids: CASSLGLLSYNEQFF. The CDR3 coding sequence is TGTGCCAGCAGCTTAGGACTTCTCTCCTACAATGAGCAGTTCTTC.